Below, 23 T cell receptor beta chains from the same sample are listed, as sequenced in a study of T cell responses to AZD1222 COVID-19 vaccine. Sequencing was performed with immunoSEQ multiplex PCR; in TCRdb, only in-frame clones are kept and a portion is missing. The data contain some 120,000 clones, around 89% of them singletons. Specimen: peripheral blood, collected on day 0 of AZD1222 vaccination. All receptors derive from an adult in good health.

V gene TRBV4-2 combines with J gene TRBJ2-1, with a tentative D call TRBD2 (6 bases). V lost 0 bases, J lost 10 bases, and 16 bases lay in between. The CDR3 length is 15 residues. CDR1 and CDR2 from the germline V gene are LGHNA and YNFKEQ. The CDR3 region is CASSQDETAGGEQFF. For the CDR3, the DNA is TGTGCCAGCAGCCAAGACGAGACAGCGGGCGGCGAGCAGTTCTTC.

The V call is TRBV18, the J call TRBJ2-1; TRBD2 matches at 11 bases. The CDR3 extends over 12 amino acids. Trimming at V came to 11 bases and at J to 10 bases, leaving 7 bases not matched to a gene. Germline CDR1 reads KGHSH; CDR2 reads LQKENI. CDR3 amino acids: CAATSGALEQFF. The DNA of the CDR3 is TGTGCCGCGACTAGCGGGGCTCTCGAGCAGTTCTTC.

The rearrangement links TRBV4-3 to TRBJ1-2; D is ambiguous. Germline V CDR1 and CDR2: LGHNA, YSLEER. V lost 1 base, J lost 0 bases, and 6 bases lay in between. This CDR3 contains 14 residues. The CDR3 DNA is TGCGCCAGCAGCCAAGCAGAGACTAACTATGGCTACACCTTC. It is translated as CASSQAETNYGYTF.

This clone was recorded a few times. The rearrangement joins TRBV7-6 to TRBJ2-5, with D perhaps being TRBD1 or TRBD2 (5 bases each). The CDR3 is 17 amino acids. Germline CDR1 is SGHVS and CDR2 is FNYEAQ. Deletions cut 5 bases from V and 5 bases from J, with 24 bases between. In DNA form, the CDR3 reads TGTGCCAGCAGCCTACCCCGACCAGGGATCCCGGGGGAGACCCAGTACTTC. It is translated as CASSLPRPGIPGETQYF.

The chain carries TRBV24-1 and TRBJ2-5; D unresolved. Germline CDR1 and CDR2: KGHDR and SFDVKD. The length of the CDR3 is 15 residues. V dropped 1 base and J dropped 1 base, with 9 bases sitting between them. The CDR3 DNA follows: TGTGCCACCAGTGATTTCGGGCGGTCCCAAGAGACCCAGTACTTC. Amino acids: CATSDFGRSQETQYF.

This clone was seen only a few times. The rearrangement joins TRBV28 to TRBJ1-6; D unclear. Germline V gene lookup returns CDR1 MDHEN and CDR2 SYDVKM. The CDR3 extends over 12 amino acids. Trimming pared 3 bases from V and 10 bases from J, leaving 7 bases between. CDR3 loop: CASSFSTSPLHF. Here the CDR3 DNA reads TGTGCCAGCAGTTTTTCGACCTCACCCCTCCACTTT.

This CDR3 reads CSVARVQRGYTF. The CDR3 DNA follows: TGCAGCGTTGCACGGGTACAAAGAGGCTACACCTTC. V usage is TRBV29-1 and J usage is TRBJ1-2, with unresolved D. The germline V and J ends were trimmed by 4 bases and 8 bases, with 14 bases remaining between them. This CDR3 is built from 12 residues. Looked up from germline, CDR1 is SQVTM and CDR2 is ANQGSEA.

The chain has TRBV28 and TRBJ2-3, with a tentative D call TRBD1 (5 bases). V was shortened by 6 bases and J by 7 bases, with 14 bases between the two germline ends. The CDR3 extends over 13 amino acids. Germline loops: CDR1 MDHEN, CDR2 SYDVKM. DNA of the CDR3: TGTGCCAGCAGCAACGACAGTCCTTATACGCAGTATTTT. It codes for CASSNDSPYTQYF.

The genes are TRBV19 and TRBJ1-4; D call uncertain. CDR1 and CDR2 (germline): LNHDA, SQIVND (reference sequence). V gave up 3 bases and J gave up 5 bases, with 10 bases separating them. This CDR3 is built from 14 residues. The CDR3 DNA follows: TGTGCCAGTAGTATGGGTCAGTTGAATGAAAAACTGTTTTTT. Residues: CASSMGQLNEKLFF.

This clone has just one count. This sequence joins TRBV12-3 or TRBV12-4 and TRBJ2-4; D gene uncertain. The V end lost 4 bases, the J end lost 3 bases, and 7 bases lay between the germline ends. The CDR3 totals 13 residues. This chain's CDR3 is CASSWDSKNIQYF. The CDR3 DNA reads as TGTGCCAGCAGTTGGGATAGCAAAAACATTCAGTACTTC.

The chain joins TRBV5-4 to TRBJ1-1; 9 bases are a match to TRBD1. Germline CDR1 reads SGHNT; CDR2 reads YYREEE (reference sequence). CDR3 length equals 14 residues. The V gene end was trimmed by 3 bases and the J gene end by 4 bases; junction bases not matched to a gene: 4. The CDR3, as DNA: TGTGCCAGCAGCTCACAGGGGGCCGGCACTGAAGCTTTCTTT. This gives the protein CASSSQGAGTEAFF.

V usage is TRBV28 and J usage is TRBJ2-5, with TRBD2 matching 14 bases. Germline values: CDR1 MDHEN, CDR2 SYDVKM. With 7 bases clipped from V and 7 bases from J, the junction kept 8 bases outside the gene matches. The CDR3 sequence is 15 residues long. In DNA, the CDR3 is TGTGCCAGCAATTCCGGGACTAGCGGGAGAGGGACCCAGTACTTC. This encodes CASNSGTSGRGTQYF.

The CDR3 region has the DNA TGTGCCAGCAGCCAAGAGCGGGGCACAGATACGCAGTATTTT. Protein sequence: CASSQERGTDTQYF. This chain uses TRBV4-2 with TRBJ2-3; possible D gene TRBD2, 5 bases. The V gene lost 0 bases and the J gene lost 1 base, with 5 bases spanning the gap. Germline V gives CDR1 LGHNA, CDR2 YNFKEQ. The CDR3 totals 14 residues.

This clone was counted many times. The gene calls are TRBV11-2 and TRBJ1-5; D gene uncertain. This CDR3 spans 13 amino acids. CDR1 SGHAT and CDR2 FQNNGV come from the germline V gene. V lost 0 bases and J 7 bases, leaving 7 bases between the germline ends. CDR3 bases: TGTGCCAGCAGCTTAGATCTGGGACAGCCCCAGCATTTT. Its translation is CASSLDLGQPQHF. Variable domain in full (rest from reference TRBV11-2 and TRBJ1-5): EAGVAQSPRYKIIEKRQSVAFWCNPISGHATLYWYQQILGQGPKLLIQFQNNGVVDDSQLPKDRFSAERLKGVDSTLKIQPAKLEDSAVYLCASSLDLGQPQHFGDGTRLSIL.

J is TRBJ2-7 and V is TRBV18, with D hard to call. With 3 bases removed from V and 3 bases from J, the gap between germline ends came to 9 bases. The CDR3 extends over 13 amino acids. CDR1 is KGHSH, CDR2 LQKENI, per germline. CDR3: CASSPANVYEQYF. The CDR3 DNA reads as TGTGCCAGCTCACCCGCCAATGTCTACGAGCAGTACTTC.

V gene TRBV6-4 combines with J gene TRBJ2-3; D is unresolved. The CDR3 sequence is 15 residues long. Germline V gives CDR1 MRHNA, CDR2 SNTAGT. Between the trimmed V and J ends, which lost 0 bases and 2 bases, there was a span of 9 bases. In DNA, the CDR3 is TGTGCCAGCAGTGACTCGAGTTTTGCCACAGATACGCAGTATTTT. The encoded protein is CASSDSSFATDTQYF.

The chain uses TRBV10-3 and TRBJ1-5; D perhaps matches TRBD1 (5 bases). Trimming shortened V by 9 bases and J by 2 bases, and 11 bases separated the two germline ends. The CDR3 runs to 13 residues. Germline V gene lookup returns CDR1 ENHRY and CDR2 SYGVKD. The CDR3 DNA follows: TGTGCCATTTCAGGGTTGGGCAATCAGCCCCAGCATTTT. It is translated as CAISGLGNQPQHF.

The V call is TRBV19, the J call TRBJ2-7; a possible D gene is TRBD1 (5 bases). Germline V CDR1 and CDR2: LNHDA, SQIVND (reference sequence). Trimming took 4 bases from V and 3 from J, leaving 19 bases between them. This CDR3 is built from 16 residues. This chain's CDR3 is CASSSADLNRGYEQYF. CDR3 sequence (DNA): TGTGCCAGTAGTAGCGCGGATTTGAATAGGGGCTACGAGCAGTACTTC.

The rearrangement joins TRBV7-9 to TRBJ2-5; TRBD1 matches at 7 bases. V shed 6 bases and J 5 bases; nucleotides not matched to a gene: 6. Germline assignment: CDR1 SEHNR and CDR2 FQNEAQ (reference sequence). The CDR3 length is 13 residues. CDR3 in DNA: TGTGCCAGCAGGGCGACAGGGAGCGAGACCCAGTACTTC. Amino acids: CASRATGSETQYF.

The rearrangement joins TRBV7-2 to TRBJ2-7, with D possibly matching TRBD1 (5 bases). CDR3 length equals 14 residues. Trimming pared 2 bases from V and 3 bases from J, leaving 11 bases between. In germline, CDR1 is SGHTA, CDR2 FQGNSA. In DNA, the CDR3 is TGTGCCAGCAGCTTATCCATAGACAGCTACGAGCAGTACTTC. Translating it yields CASSLSIDSYEQYF.

The rearrangement uses TRBV5-1 and TRBJ2-1; no reliable D call. V lost 2 bases to trimming and J lost 5 bases, with 14 bases between them. This CDR3 is built from 15 residues. Germline CDR1 reads SGHRS; CDR2 reads YFSETQ. The CDR3: CASSFVSSRDNEQFF. The CDR3, as DNA: TGCGCCAGCAGCTTCGTTTCCAGCCGGGACAATGAGCAGTTCTTC. The variable domain in full, completed from reference TRBV5-1 and TRBJ2-1, reads KAGVTQTPRYLIKTRGQQVTLSCSPISGHRSVSWYQQTPGQGLQFLFEYFSETQRNKGNFPGRFSGRQFSNSRSEMNVSTLELGDSALYLCASSFVSSRDNEQFFGPGTRLTVL.

The chain carries TRBV9 and TRBJ2-7; no firm D call. Germline values: CDR1 SGDLS, CDR2 YYNGEE. Trimming cost V 4 bases and J 3 bases, with 5 bases left between them. This CDR3 is built from 11 residues. In nucleotides, the CDR3 is TGTGCCAGCAGCTCAAGCTACGAGCAGTACTTC. This codes for CASSSSYEQYF.

V usage is TRBV30 and J usage is TRBJ1-3; 7 bases align to TRBD1. The CDR3 is 15 residues long. Unmatched junction bases numbered 9, after V lost 1 base and J lost 6 bases. Looked up from germline, CDR1 is GTSNPN and CDR2 is SVGIG (reference sequence). This chain's CDR3 is CAWSGQGFGENTIYF. The CDR3 DNA sequence: TGTGCCTGGAGTGGACAGGGATTTGGGGAAAACACCATATATTTT. Using reference TRBV30 and TRBJ1-3 for the parts outside the CDR3, the full variable domain is SQTIHQWPATLVQPVGSPLSLECTVEGTSNPNLYWYRQAAGRGLQLLFYSVGIGQISSEVPQNLSASRPQDRQFILSSKKLLLSDSGFYLCAWSGQGFGENTIYFGEGSWLTVV.